This TCR beta chain was retrieved from a study of T cells in Graves' hyperthyroidism and ophthalmopathy (dated by TCRdb to about 2019). A note on the overall study: Peripheral blood samples were taken at the time of initial diagnosis, prior to any treatment. For training and testing, the 80 to 100 patients in the discovery cohort were randomly divided in a 7:3 ratio. To identify distinguishing TCR V-J signatures, a discovery cohort of 95 to 100 patients was used, comprising 43 with Graves' ophthalmopathy and 57 with stable Graves' hyperthyroidism. In roughly six Graves' hyperthyroidism patients, the study also compared T-cell repertoires from thyroid tissue with T-cell repertoires from blood. Once sampling was done, hyperthyroidism patients were given methimazole at a starting dose of 30 mg daily, whereas ophthalmopathy patients were given high-dose intravenous methylprednisolone. TCR Vbeta CDR3 sequencing of roughly 140 peripheral blood samples (approximately 44 ophthalmopathy, around 80 hyperthyroidism and some 17 progressor patients) is reported in the paper. Whether ophthalmopathy could be predicted prospectively was tested in an independent validation cohort made up of about 18 hyperthyroidism patients plus 17 patients who later progressed to ophthalmopathy. Overall study results and their limits: In cross-validation, a model built on a 13 V-J signature told ophthalmopathy apart from stable hyperthyroidism with 85% to 90% sensitivity and roughly 82% specificity, and in testing the same model reached 80%/75%. During validation, the model predicted progression to ophthalmopathy a median of about 6.3 months ahead of onset, with almost 71% sensitivity and 72% to 80% specificity. Sample size was not statistically predetermined, and blinding of investigators to group allocation was not performed. Most expanded thyroid clonotypes (frequency above 0.001) were also detected in blood, suggesting blood repertoires may reflect thyroid immune responses.

The TCR beta CDR3 regions were amplified from RNA transcripts. For the first round of RT-PCR on the TCR CDR3, the HTBI primer set was used together with the Qiagen OneStep RT-PCR kit. Libraries were constructed in a second round of multiplex PCR, after which size selection and purification were performed. Libraries were sequenced paired-end with 100 bp reads on an Illumina HiSeq2000. As for how the authors treated the data: SOAPnuke was used to process the raw data, with reads discarded if the reads contained adapters or uncalled bases, had a mean Phred below 15, or lacked an exact constant-primer or identifier match. COPE v1.2.5 was used to merge the high-quality paired reads, and each unique nucleotide sequence was defined as a clonotype. MiTCR v1.1 was used to align the clonotypes against IMGT TRBV, TRBD and TRBJ reference segments. Analysis was restricted to V-J combinations with a frequency above 0.0001, which covered roughly 99% of repertoires. A TCS score was defined as the ratio of F50 (clonal expansion) to E x V (chaos), with BLOSUM62-based TCRdist applied between CDR3 peptides within each V-J. Welch's t-statistics and random forest reduced roughly 500 V-J features to roughly 13, which were used in a naive Bayes classifier (R e1071). In-frame beta chains were kept once TCRdb had trimmed the public reads at Q25 with fastp and called clones with MiXCR. Rows are unified per CDR3 protein, each entry keeping the most common DNA and genes. The V and J calls were not made by the authors but by TCRdb's processing. The sample table contains around 400,000 distinct CDR3 sequences; only one count was recorded for more than 20% of them. 70% to 75% of the sample belongs to the ten largest clones.

From V the trimming removes 4 bases and from J it removes 2 bases, while the gene matches leave 13 bases of the junction unaccounted for. Counted from cysteine to phenylalanine, this CDR3 has 18 amino acids. Only the CDR3 region is kept as DNA, spanning 54 bases read in frame from base 1. CDR1 and CDR2, per the germline V gene (reference sequence), are LGHDT and YNNKEL. This clonotype appeared a few times. Its recognized antigen is unknown. No much larger clone exists at a distance of one base, and base qualities are not known. Stable Graves' hyperthyroidism was defined as no progression to ophthalmopathy during 18 months of follow-up. Hyperthyroidism patients were newly diagnosed, with disease duration under 2 months, and aged 18 to 65 years. The study excluded patients with uncontrolled infections, other autoimmune diseases, pregnancy or lactation. Diagnoses relied on clinical symptoms, serum thyroxine and TRAb, thyroid ultrasound and orbital computed tomography. PBMCs were isolated from roughly 10 ml of fresh peripheral blood by Ficoll-Paque density gradient centrifugation. Total RNA was extracted using Trizol reagent, and RNA quality was assessed on an Agilent 2100 Bioanalyzer.

This sequence was found in a man aged 50 or older with Graves' hyperthyroidism. The sequenced sample was blood. The rearrangement combines TRBV3-1 with TRBJ2-3; 9 bases in between match TRBD2. DNA sequence: TGTGCCAGCAGCCCCGGCGTGGGCGGGAGGGCCCTCACAGATACGCAGTATTTT. It encodes CASSPGVGGRALTDTQYF.